The sequence of this T cell receptor (beta chain) was determined in a study of PD-1 blockade in classical Hodgkin lymphoma. Study-wide results and limits: Researchers reported that CD4+ TCR diversity, though not CD8+, rose significantly by C4D1. Baseline TCR diversity was reportedly lower in newly diagnosed patients than in healthy donors. It was reported as lower still in relapsed/refractory patients.

Time point noted: cycle 4 day 1 (C4D1), after 6 weeks of nivolumab. Every one of the patients relapsed after autologous stem cell transplantation (brentuximab vedotin exposure was variable). Magnetic negative selection of thawed PBMCs was the method by which CD4+ T cells were purified. Complete response, partial response or progressive disease was each patient's best response. With regard to this clone: Its antigen is unknown.

CDR3 size: 18 residues. V lost 0 bases, J lost 2 bases, and 17 bases lay in between. Germline V gene lookup returns CDR1 LNHNV and CDR2 YYDKDF (reference sequence). Sequencing used immunoSEQ multiplex PCR; TCRdb keeps in-frame clones, though not all of them. Of about 28,000 clones listed, over 75% are singletons. The source is a human donor with classical Hodgkin lymphoma. This rearrangement joins TRBV15 to TRBJ1-5; a weak D match, TRBD1 (6 bases). Specimen: CD4+ T cells from blood, collected before the fourth cycle of nivolumab. This chain's CDR3 is CATSREGYRVVGNQPQHF. The CDR3 DNA sequence: TGTGCCACCAGCAGAGAGGGTTACAGGGTGGTTGGCAATCAGCCCCAGCATTTT.